Listed below are T cell receptor beta chains from one sample, sequenced in a study of blood T cell repertoires in COVID-19. Only in-frame clones appear in the TCRdb table, and some are missing; sequencing was by immunoSEQ multiplex PCR. Of approximately 140,000 clones detected, 80% to 90% appear once; the ten largest clones hold around 20%. The specimen was peripheral blood. These receptors were taken from a man in his forties or fifties with active or convalescent COVID-19. Each CDR3 is given with its conserved first and last residue. D genes are given only for firm matches. Clone size, where shown, is once, few, many, or a class for clones that have expanded.

clone size	D gene	V gene	J gene	CDR3 protein	CDR3 DNA
once	TRBD1	TRBV13	TRBJ1-1	CASSPGTGGNTEAFF	TGTGCCAGCAGCCCCGGGACAGGGGGGAACACTGAAGCTTTCTTT
NA	NA	TRBV14	TRBJ1-3	CASSPQGFTGNTIYF	TGTGCCAGCAGCCCACAGGGTTTCACTGGAAACACCATATATTTT
once	NA	TRBV11-3	TRBJ2-2	CASSAGQHTGELFF	TGTGCCAGCAGCGCAGGGCAACACACCGGGGAGCTGTTTTTT
NA	NA	TRBV27	TRBJ1-6	CASSLVSDSPRNSPLHF	TGTGCCAGCAGTTTAGTCTCGGACAGCCCTCGGAATTCACCCCTCCACTTT
NA	TRBD1	TRBV6-5	TRBJ2-1	CASTNFGTGEQFF	TGTGCCAGCACTAACTTCGGGACAGGGGAGCAGTTCTTC
NA	NA	TRBV19	TRBJ1-4	CASSDWGQGVEKLFF	TGTGCCAGTAGTGATTGGGGGCAGGGAGTTGAAAAACTGTTTTTT
NA	NA	TRBV29-1	TRBJ2-7	CSVGRAGSYEQYF	TGCAGCGTTGGCAGGGCCGGCAGCTACGAGCAGTACTTC
NA	NA	TRBV30	TRBJ1-2	CAWTLTGYGYTF	TGTGCCTGGACTCTAACGGGTTATGGCTACACCTTC
NA	NA	TRBV3-1/TRBV3-2	TRBJ2-2	CASSLLLVPPGELFF	TGTGCCAGCAGCCTATTACTAGTTCCCCCCGGGGAGCTGTTTTTT
NA	NA	TRBV24-1	TRBJ2-5	CATRDGSSYQETQYF	TGTGCCACCCGCGACGGGTCATCGTACCAAGAGACCCAGTACTTC
NA	NA	TRBV5-1	TRBJ1-4	CASTRGGYNEKLFF	TGCGCCAGCACCCGCGGGGGCTATAATGAAAAACTGTTTTTT
NA	TRBD1	TRBV7-8	TRBJ1-1	CASGQGKNTEAFF	TGTGCCAGCGGACAGGGCAAGAACACTGAAGCTTTCTTT
NA	TRBD1	TRBV7-6	TRBJ1-3	CASSTGQGYSGNTIYF	TGTGCCAGCAGCACGGGACAGGGTTACTCTGGAAACACCATATATTTT
once	TRBD2	TRBV3-1/TRBV3-2	TRBJ2-3	CASSPRLAGVSTDTQYF	TGTGCCAGCAGCCCCCGACTAGCGGGGGTGAGCACAGATACGCAGTATTTT
NA	TRBD1	TRBV9	TRBJ2-1	CASSGTGWDNEQFF	TGTGCCAGCAGCGGGACAGGGTGGGACAATGAGCAGTTCTTC
NA	NA	TRBV6-5	TRBJ1-6	CASSKSPNNSPLHF	TGTGCCAGCAGTAAGAGTCCGAATAATTCACCCCTCCACTTT
NA	TRBD2	TRBV5-1	TRBJ2-5	CASSTSVAKETQYF	TGCGCCAGCAGCACTAGCGTAGCGAAAGAGACCCAGTACTTC
NA	NA	TRBV4-1	TRBJ2-4	CASSPIQLAKNIQYF	TGCGCCAGCAGCCCGATCCAGTTAGCCAAAAACATTCAGTACTTC
once	TRBD1	TRBV19	TRBJ1-5	CASSPDRDNQPQHF	TGTGCCAGTAGCCCTGACAGGGACAATCAGCCCCAGCATTTT
NA	NA	TRBV14	TRBJ1-3	CASSRGGGVSGNTIYF	TGTGCCAGCAGCCGCGGAGGGGGGGTCTCTGGAAACACCATATATTTT
NA	NA	TRBV30	TRBJ2-2	CAWSVVRDTGELFF	TGTGCCTGGAGTGTAGTCCGGGACACCGGGGAGCTGTTTTTT
NA	NA	TRBV7-2	TRBJ1-5	CASSLEAGDNQPQHF	TGTGCCAGCAGCTTAGAAGCGGGCGACAATCAGCCCCAGCATTTT
NA	TRBD1	TRBV11-2	TRBJ2-7	CASSPLFHRGAHEQYF	TGTGCCAGCAGCCCCCTTTTTCACAGGGGGGCCCACGAGCAGTACTTC
NA	NA	TRBV19	TRBJ1-3	CATSGHYSGNTIYF	TGTGCCACATCGGGACATTACTCTGGAAACACCATATATTTT
NA	NA	TRBV4-2	TRBJ2-7	CASSQDLGALYEQYF	TGTGCCAGCAGCCAAGATTTAGGGGCGCTTTACGAGCAGTACTTC
once	TRBD2	TRBV28	TRBJ2-7	CASSLSGRAFYEQYF	TGTGCCAGCAGTCTGAGCGGGAGGGCCTTTTACGAGCAGTACTTC
once	TRBD2	TRBV9	TRBJ2-3	CASSFRLAGSTDTQYF	TGTGCCAGCAGCTTCCGACTAGCGGGCAGCACAGATACGCAGTATTTT
once	NA	TRBV18	TRBJ1-2	CASSPAGRRPPMEGYTF	TGTGCCAGCTCACCTGCGGGCAGAAGGCCTCCTATGGAAGGCTACACCTTC
few	NA	TRBV5-1	TRBJ1-5	CASSLSGVQPQHF	TGCGCCAGCAGCTTGTCGGGAGTACAGCCCCAGCATTTT
once	TRBD2	TRBV13	TRBJ2-7	CASSLVGGEQYF	TGTGCCAGCAGCTTAGTGGGAGGGGAGCAGTACTTC
NA	NA	TRBV12-1	TRBJ2-6	CASSLNRGHSGANVLTF	TGTGCCAGCAGCTTAAACAGGGGCCATTCTGGGGCCAACGTCCTGACTTTC
NA	NA	TRBV11-3	TRBJ1-1	CASSAMGGPGTEAFF	TGTGCCAGCAGCGCTATGGGGGGGCCGGGGACTGAAGCTTTCTTT
NA	TRBD1	TRBV2	TRBJ2-3	CASSVRTGETDTQYF	TGTGCCAGCAGTGTTAGGACAGGGGAAACAGATACGCAGTATTTT
few	NA	TRBV30	TRBJ1-5	CAWSVEGAIWVSNQPQHF	TGTGCCTGGAGTGTCGAGGGTGCAATATGGGTTAGCAATCAGCCCCAGCATTTT
NA	NA	TRBV2	TRBJ1-2	CASRGGAGTANYGYTF	TGTGCCAGCAGGGGTGGAGCCGGGACTGCTAACTATGGCTACACCTTC
NA	TRBD1	TRBV30	TRBJ1-2	CATGTGGNYGYTF	TGTGCCACAGGGACAGGGGGCAACTATGGCTACACCTTC
NA	NA	TRBV3-1/TRBV3-2	TRBJ1-3	CASSHRGPGNTIYF	TGTGCCAGCAGCCATAGAGGGCCCGGAAACACCATATATTTT
NA	NA	TRBV6-5	TRBJ1-2	CASREINYGYTF	TGTGCCAGCAGGGAGATAAACTATGGCTACACCTTC
NA	TRBD2	TRBV9	TRBJ2-3	CASSVAGGRGDTQYF	TGTGCCAGCAGCGTAGCGGGGGGGCGGGGAGATACGCAGTATTTT
NA	NA	TRBV5-4	TRBJ1-5	CASSFGVGNNQPQHF	TGTGCCAGCAGCTTCGGGGTCGGGAACAATCAGCCCCAGCATTTT
NA	NA	TRBV18	TRBJ1-4	CASSPGGALAELFF	TGTGCCAGCTCACCGGGGGGGGCACTGGCAGAACTGTTTTTT
NA	TRBD1	TRBV5-1	TRBJ1-1	CASSSSQGAGEAFF	TGCGCCAGCAGCTCGTCACAGGGGGCAGGAGAAGCTTTCTTT
NA	NA	TRBV18	TRBJ2-2	CASSIQTNTGELFF	TGTGCCAGCTCAATACAGACGAACACCGGGGAGCTGTTTTTT
NA	NA	TRBV28	TRBJ1-1	CASSLAREITEAFF	TGTGCCAGCAGTTTAGCGCGGGAGATCACTGAAGCTTTCTTT
NA	TRBD2	TRBV2	TRBJ2-7	CASRKASGGAYEQYF	TGTGCCAGCAGGAAAGCTAGCGGGGGGGCCTACGAGCAGTACTTC
NA	TRBD1	TRBV29-1	TRBJ1-1	CSVDTTGGGTEAFF	TGCAGCGTTGATACCACAGGGGGCGGCACTGAAGCTTTCTTT
NA	NA	TRBV29-1	TRBJ1-1	CSDLLAKNTEAFF	TGCAGCGACCTCCTGGCCAAGAACACTGAAGCTTTCTTT
once	TRBD2	TRBV3-1/TRBV3-2	TRBJ2-1	CASRGIGTSGRNEQFF	TGTGCCTCCAGGGGGATCGGGACTAGCGGGAGGAATGAGCAGTTCTTC
NA	NA	TRBV27	TRBJ2-7	CASSLQGSYEQYF	TGTGCCAGCAGTTTACAGGGCTCCTACGAGCAGTACTTC
NA	TRBD1	TRBV5-5	TRBJ1-6	CASSLEGGNNSPLHF	TGTGCCAGCAGCTTGGAAGGGGGCAATAATTCACCCCTCCACTTT
NA	TRBD2	TRBV4-2	TRBJ2-2	CASSQAGLTSASNTGELFF	TGTGCCAGCAGCCAAGCTGGTCTGACTAGCGCCTCGAACACCGGGGAGCTGTTTTTT
NA	TRBD2	TRBV10-2	TRBJ2-1	CASSRTSGINEQFF	TGCGCCAGCAGTCGGACTAGCGGGATCAATGAGCAGTTCTTC
NA	NA	TRBV29-1	TRBJ2-7	CSVGGSTEQYF	TGCAGCGTTGGGGGCTCTACCGAGCAGTACTTC
NA	NA	TRBV4-2	TRBJ2-7	CASSQPGQPAYEQYF	TGTGCCAGCAGCCAGCCGGGACAACCAGCCTACGAGCAGTACTTC